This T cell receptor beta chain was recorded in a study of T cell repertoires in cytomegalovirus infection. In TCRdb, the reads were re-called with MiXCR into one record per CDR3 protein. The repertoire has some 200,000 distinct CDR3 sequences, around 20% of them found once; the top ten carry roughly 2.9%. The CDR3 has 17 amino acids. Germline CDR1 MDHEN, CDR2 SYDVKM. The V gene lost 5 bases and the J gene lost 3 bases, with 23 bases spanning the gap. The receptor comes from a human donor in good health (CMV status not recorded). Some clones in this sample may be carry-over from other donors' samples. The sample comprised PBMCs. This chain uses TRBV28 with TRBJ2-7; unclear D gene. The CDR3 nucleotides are TGTGCCAGCAGTCCCAGAGTGAGGATCGATAAAAACTACGAGCAGTACTTC. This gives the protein CASSPRVRIDKNYEQYF.